A single sample is the source of the 30 T cell receptor beta chains below, sequenced in a study of T cell changes during pregnancy in multiple sclerosis. Profiling relied on immunoSEQ multiplex PCR, and the TCRdb table lists in-frame clones only, not all of them. The top ten hold just over 0.75% of the sample, which has 80,000 to 100,000 clones, 90% seen once. Sample: peripheral blood, taken in the second trimester of pregnancy. These receptors were collected from a female donor in good health, enrolled as a control in a pregnancy study.

The chain is built from TRBV4-3 and TRBJ1-2, with no clear D. CDR1 and CDR2 (germline): LGHNA, YSLEER. CDR3 size: 14 residues. The V gene lost 0 bases and the J gene lost 0 bases, with 5 bases spanning the gap. This chain's CDR3 is CASSQDLANYGYTF. CDR3 bases: TGCGCCAGCAGCCAAGATCTTGCTAACTATGGCTACACCTTC.

In DNA form, the CDR3 reads TGTGCCAGCAGCCCGGCCACGACAGCAGCTAATGAAAAACTGTTTTTT. This codes for CASSPATTAANEKLFF. This rearrangement joins TRBV7-8 to TRBJ1-4; D may be TRBD1 (5 bases). The ends were cut back, 5 bases at V and 3 bases at J, with 16 bases in the middle. The germline V gene encodes CDR1 SGHVS and CDR2 FQNEAQ. The CDR3 is 16 residues long.

This clone was detected only a few times. This chain uses TRBV4-1 with TRBJ1-2; D gene uncertain. Trimming stripped 4 bases from V and 3 bases from J, with 9 bases between. CDR3 length: 13 residues. The germline V gene has CDR1 MGHRA and CDR2 YSYEKL. The DNA of the CDR3 is TGCGCCAGCAGCCCGACGGCGGACTATGGCTACACCTTC. Translation: CASSPTADYGYTF.

This clone came up once. The V gene is TRBV7-9, the J gene TRBJ1-1; D is possibly TRBD1 (5 bases). The ends were cut back, 3 bases at V and 5 bases at J, with 19 bases in the middle. This CDR3 region has 16 residues. Looked up from germline, CDR1 is SEHNR and CDR2 is FQNEAQ (reference sequence). CDR3 amino acids: CASSFQWGGRETEAFF. The CDR3 DNA sequence: TGTGCCAGCAGCTTCCAGTGGGGGGGACGTGAGACTGAAGCTTTCTTT.

The count of this clone is one. The chain uses TRBV6-5 and TRBJ2-5; 8 bases match TRBD2. The CDR3 contains 16 residues. Germline V gene lookup returns CDR1 MNHEY and CDR2 SVGAGI. Germline trimming cut 0 bases from V and 0 bases from J; bases unmatched to any gene: 3. The CDR3 loop reads CASSYSALADQETQYF. CDR3 in DNA: TGTGCCAGCAGTTACTCAGCACTAGCGGACCAAGAGACCCAGTACTTC.

V gene TRBV4-1 combines with J gene TRBJ1-1; D gene uncertain. The germline V gene encodes CDR1 MGHRA and CDR2 YSYEKL. Trimming left V 0 bases short and J 0 bases short, with 5 bases between. This CDR3 has 14 amino acids. DNA of the CDR3: TGCGCCAGCAGCCAAGATCAGGTGAACACTGAAGCTTTCTTT. Protein product: CASSQDQVNTEAFF.

The chain carries TRBV2 and TRBJ2-3; TRBD1 agrees at 7 bases. The germline gives CDR1 SNHLY, CDR2 FYNNEI. The V segment lost 6 bases and the J segment 1 base; nucleotides outside the gene matches: 4. This CDR3 contains 14 residues. The DNA of the CDR3 is TGTGCCAGCAGCTCTACAGGGGGCACAGATACGCAGTATTTT. Encoded protein: CASSSTGGTDTQYF.

The gene calls are TRBV7-2 and TRBJ2-1; 13 positions match TRBD2. The ends lost 0 bases at V and 9 bases at J; junction bases unmatched: 11. Germline V gene sequence: CDR1 SGHTA, CDR2 FQGNSA. This CDR3 region has 18 residues. In nucleotides, the CDR3 is TGTGCCAGCAGCTTAGCCCCGACTAGCGGGAGGCCTAAAGGTGAGCAGTTCTTC. As protein: CASSLAPTSGRPKGEQFF. Based on the CDR3 plus reference TRBV7-2 and TRBJ2-1, the full variable domain is GAGVSQSPSNKVTEKGKDVELRCDPISGHTALYWYRQSLGQGLEFLIYFQGNSAPDKSGLPSDRFSAERTGGSVSTLTIQRTQQEDSAVYLCASSLAPTSGRPKGEQFFGPGTRLTVL.

The CDR3 DNA sequence: TGTGCCTGGACCCCTGGGGCTGAAAACACCATATATTTT. Protein sequence: CAWTPGAENTIYF. The chain employs TRBV30 and TRBJ1-3, with D maybe TRBD1 (5 bases). Trimming pared 4 bases from V and 6 bases from J, leaving 13 bases between. The CDR3 runs to 13 residues. Germline-derived CDR1 and CDR2 are GTSNPN and SVGIG (reference sequence).

The rearrangement uses TRBV6-4 and TRBJ2-3; 15 bases fit TRBD2. Per the germline V gene, CDR1 is MRHNA and CDR2 is SNTAGT. The CDR3 spans 17 residues. Trimming removed 3 bases from V and 3 bases from J; junction bases left unmatched: 4. CDR3 nucleotide sequence: TGTGCCAGCAGTGAAGAGGGACTAGCGGGAGGAACAGATACGCAGTATTTT. Translating it yields CASSEEGLAGGTDTQYF.

The chain joins TRBV27 to TRBJ2-3; D uncertain. Germline loops: CDR1 MNHEY, CDR2 SMNVEV (reference sequence). The CDR3 length is 17 residues. With 4 bases removed from V and 2 bases from J, the gap between germline ends came to 19 bases. This CDR3 is CASSSFPSTIITDTQYF. The CDR3 DNA is TGTGCCAGCAGTTCCTTTCCCTCCACAATAATCACAGATACGCAGTATTTT.

The J gene is TRBJ1-3, the V gene TRBV7-2, with 7 bases matching TRBD1. This CDR3 spans 15 amino acids. Germline V CDR1 and CDR2: SGHTA, FQGNSA. Germline trimming cut 6 bases from V and 0 bases from J; bases unmatched to any gene: 5. The CDR3 DNA follows: TGTGCCAGCAGTTGGGGACAGCACTCTGGAAACACCATATATTTT. It is translated as CASSWGQHSGNTIYF.

This clone was found a few times. J is TRBJ2-7 and V is TRBV7-2, with TRBD2 matching over 13 bases. Germline V gene data show CDR1 as SGHTA and CDR2 as FQGNSA. After removal of 5 bases from V and 5 bases from J, the junction contained 9 bases not matched to a gene. This CDR3 spans 16 amino acids. The CDR3 region is CASSPVLAGGIDEQYF. The CDR3 DNA is TGTGCCAGCAGCCCGGTACTAGCGGGAGGGATTGACGAGCAGTACTTC.

The chain recombines TRBV28 with TRBJ1-1, with 8 bases matching TRBD1. This CDR3 is 13 amino acids long. Germline V gene lookup returns CDR1 MDHEN and CDR2 SYDVKM. V was clipped by 6 bases and J by 8 bases; unmatched bases: 8. CDR3 nucleotide sequence: TGTGCCAGCAGGTTCATCAGGGGGCGGGAAGCTTTCTTT. The encoded protein is CASRFIRGREAFF. Complete variable domain (other parts from reference TRBV28 and TRBJ1-1): DVKVTQSSRYLVKRTGEKVFLECVQDMDHENMFWYRQDPGLGLRLIYFSYDVKMKEKGDIPEGYSVSREKKERFSLILESASTNQTSMYLCASRFIRGREAFFGQGTRLTVV.

This chain connects TRBV29-1 to TRBJ1-6; D gene unclear. The CDR3 contains 13 residues. Germline CDR1 reads SQVTM; CDR2 reads ANQGSEA. The V end was cut by 4 bases, the J end by 8 bases, with 12 bases between. The CDR3 region is CSVGFARDSPLHF. CDR3 sequence (DNA): TGCAGCGTTGGGTTTGCGAGGGATTCACCCCTCCACTTT.

V is TRBV7-9 and J is TRBJ2-2; D is ambiguous. The CDR3 consists of 11 residues. Per the germline V gene, CDR1 is SEHNR and CDR2 is FQNEAQ (reference sequence). Trimming took off 5 bases at V and 9 bases at J, with 7 bases between the two ends. CDR3 in amino acids: CASSPARELFF. The CDR3, as DNA: TGTGCCAGCAGCCCCGCGAGGGAGCTGTTTTTT.

The chain links TRBV7-2 to TRBJ1-1, with a weak D call TRBD1 (5 bases). This CDR3 region has 12 residues. V lost 7 bases and J lost 6, with 12 bases in between. The V gene's germline CDR1 is SGHTA and CDR2 FQGNSA. The CDR3, as DNA: TGTGCCAGCACCAGGGCGGGGGCTGAAGCTTTCTTT. It specifies CASTRAGAEAFF.

The J gene is TRBJ2-1, the V gene TRBV4-3, with 7 positions matching TRBD1. V was clipped by 0 bases and J by 8 bases; unmatched bases: 7. The CDR3 covers 15 residues. Germline assignment: CDR1 LGHNA and CDR2 YSLEER. The CDR3 protein is CASSQEQGSRYEQFF. CDR3 nucleotide sequence: TGCGCCAGCAGCCAAGAACAGGGGTCAAGGTATGAGCAGTTCTTC.

The chain links TRBV9 to TRBJ1-1; 10 nucleotides agree with TRBD1. V shed 3 bases and J 7 bases; nucleotides not matched to a gene: 9. The V gene's germline CDR1 is SGDLS and CDR2 YYNGEE. This CDR3 contains 15 residues. In DNA form, the CDR3 reads TGTGCCAGCAGCGAGAGGGAGACAGGGGGCGGTGAAGCTTTCTTT. The encoded protein is CASSERETGGGEAFF.

The chain has TRBV18 and TRBJ2-7; the match to TRBD2 covers 14 bases. The CDR3 sequence is 16 residues long. Unmatched junction bases numbered 8, after V lost 6 bases and J lost 4 bases. Germline CDR1 is KGHSH and CDR2 is LQKENI. Here the CDR3 reads CASSATSGRVLYEQYF. In nucleotides, the CDR3 is TGTGCCAGCTCTGCGACTAGCGGGAGGGTACTGTACGAGCAGTACTTC.

The V gene is TRBV6-5, the J gene TRBJ2-7; 9 bases match TRBD2. This CDR3 is 14 amino acids long. V was clipped by 6 bases and J by 2 bases; unmatched bases: 5. Germline V gene lookup returns CDR1 MNHEY and CDR2 SVGAGI. The CDR3 nucleotides are TGTGCCAGCAGAGGAGTAGCGGGGGCCTACGAGCAGTACTTC. This encodes CASRGVAGAYEQYF.

The CDR3 DNA is TGTGCCAGCAGTGCGCTAGCGGCGGGCTCCTACGAGCAGTACTTC. It codes for CASSALAAGSYEQYF. The gene calls are TRBV27 and TRBJ2-7; TRBD2 aligns across 7 bases. CDR1 is MNHEY and CDR2 is SMNVEV in the germline V gene (reference sequence). V lost 5 bases to trimming and J lost 0 bases; unmatched junction nucleotides: 7. The CDR3 extends over 15 amino acids.

The chain employs TRBV4-3 and TRBJ2-3; perhaps TRBD1 as D (5 bases). CDR1 and CDR2 (germline): LGHNA, YSLEER. The CDR3 is made up of 15 amino acids. The ends were cut back, 0 bases at V and 9 bases at J, with 16 bases in the middle. In DNA form, the CDR3 reads TGCGCCAGCAGCCAAGAAATAGGCATAAGGGGAACGCAGTATTTT. Protein product: CASSQEIGIRGTQYF.

This clone was recorded only once. This chain connects TRBV2 to TRBJ1-2, with unresolved D. V lost 4 bases to trimming and J lost 4 bases, with 10 bases between them. This CDR3 contains 13 residues. Germline V gene lookup returns CDR1 SNHLY and CDR2 FYNNEI. CDR3 nucleotides: TGTGCCAGCAGTGGCAGGAGCGGCTATGGCTACACCTTC. It specifies CASSGRSGYGYTF.

V gene TRBV7-2 combines with J gene TRBJ2-2; D possibly corresponds to TRBD2 (5 bases). CDR1 is SGHTA and CDR2 is FQGNSA in the germline V gene. Trimming pared 5 bases from V and 3 bases from J, leaving 16 bases between. This CDR3 has 16 residues. CDR3 in amino acids: CASSVQTSTYTGELFF. The CDR3 bases are TGTGCCAGCAGCGTCCAAACTAGTACCTACACCGGGGAGCTGTTTTTT.

This clone has a single count. V usage is TRBV19 and J usage is TRBJ2-1, with 13 bases aligning to TRBD2. The trim removed 6 bases at V and 4 bases at J, leaving 3 bases unmatched. The germline V gene encodes CDR1 LNHDA and CDR2 SQIVND (reference sequence). The CDR3 has 15 residues. The CDR3 spells CASRKTSGGYNEQFF. CDR3 DNA: TGTGCCAGTAGGAAGACTAGCGGGGGGTACAATGAGCAGTTCTTC. The whole variable domain, filled in from reference TRBV19 and TRBJ2-1, reads DGGITQSPKYLFRKEGQNVTLSCEQNLNHDAMYWYRQDPGQGLRLIYYSQIVNDFQKGDIAEGYSVSREKKESFPLTVTSAQKNPTAFYLCASRKTSGGYNEQFFGPGTRLTVL.

This chain joins TRBV10-3 and TRBJ2-1, with 13 bases identical to TRBD2. This CDR3 has 16 amino acids. J was trimmed by 6 bases and V by 3 bases; bases with no gene match: 5. Germline V gene lookup returns CDR1 ENHRY and CDR2 SYGVKD. The CDR3 region has the DNA TGTGCCATCAGTGAAACTAGCGGGGGGGCGGTCAATGAGCAGTTCTTC. It yields the protein CAISETSGGAVNEQFF.

This chain uses TRBV27 with TRBJ1-2, with 10 bases that match TRBD1. CDR3 size: 15 residues. Trimming cost V 7 bases and J 4 bases; bases outside gene matches: 9. Germline CDR1 MNHEY, CDR2 SMNVEV (reference sequence). The CDR3 DNA is TGTGCCAGCAACCCAAGGACAGGGGGGAGCTATGGCTACACCTTC. It specifies CASNPRTGGSYGYTF.

The CDR3 region is CARNAAGTGNTIYF. The CDR3 DNA reads as TGTGCCAGGAACGCGGCAGGGACAGGAAACACCATATATTTT. The chain carries TRBV25-1 and TRBJ1-3; tentative D call: TRBD1 (6 bases). This CDR3 contains 14 residues. V shed 9 bases and J shed 4 bases, with 16 bases lying between them. Germline CDR1 MGHDK, CDR2 SYGVNS.

The chain employs TRBV11-3 and TRBJ1-6; possible D gene TRBD1, 5 bases. V lost 3 bases and J 7 bases, leaving 10 bases between the germline ends. Germline V gene data show CDR1 as SGHNT and CDR2 as YENEEA. The CDR3 has 14 amino acids. The CDR3 loop reads CASSLGLPNSPLHF. The CDR3 DNA reads as TGTGCCAGCAGCTTGGGACTGCCAAATTCACCCCTCCACTTT.